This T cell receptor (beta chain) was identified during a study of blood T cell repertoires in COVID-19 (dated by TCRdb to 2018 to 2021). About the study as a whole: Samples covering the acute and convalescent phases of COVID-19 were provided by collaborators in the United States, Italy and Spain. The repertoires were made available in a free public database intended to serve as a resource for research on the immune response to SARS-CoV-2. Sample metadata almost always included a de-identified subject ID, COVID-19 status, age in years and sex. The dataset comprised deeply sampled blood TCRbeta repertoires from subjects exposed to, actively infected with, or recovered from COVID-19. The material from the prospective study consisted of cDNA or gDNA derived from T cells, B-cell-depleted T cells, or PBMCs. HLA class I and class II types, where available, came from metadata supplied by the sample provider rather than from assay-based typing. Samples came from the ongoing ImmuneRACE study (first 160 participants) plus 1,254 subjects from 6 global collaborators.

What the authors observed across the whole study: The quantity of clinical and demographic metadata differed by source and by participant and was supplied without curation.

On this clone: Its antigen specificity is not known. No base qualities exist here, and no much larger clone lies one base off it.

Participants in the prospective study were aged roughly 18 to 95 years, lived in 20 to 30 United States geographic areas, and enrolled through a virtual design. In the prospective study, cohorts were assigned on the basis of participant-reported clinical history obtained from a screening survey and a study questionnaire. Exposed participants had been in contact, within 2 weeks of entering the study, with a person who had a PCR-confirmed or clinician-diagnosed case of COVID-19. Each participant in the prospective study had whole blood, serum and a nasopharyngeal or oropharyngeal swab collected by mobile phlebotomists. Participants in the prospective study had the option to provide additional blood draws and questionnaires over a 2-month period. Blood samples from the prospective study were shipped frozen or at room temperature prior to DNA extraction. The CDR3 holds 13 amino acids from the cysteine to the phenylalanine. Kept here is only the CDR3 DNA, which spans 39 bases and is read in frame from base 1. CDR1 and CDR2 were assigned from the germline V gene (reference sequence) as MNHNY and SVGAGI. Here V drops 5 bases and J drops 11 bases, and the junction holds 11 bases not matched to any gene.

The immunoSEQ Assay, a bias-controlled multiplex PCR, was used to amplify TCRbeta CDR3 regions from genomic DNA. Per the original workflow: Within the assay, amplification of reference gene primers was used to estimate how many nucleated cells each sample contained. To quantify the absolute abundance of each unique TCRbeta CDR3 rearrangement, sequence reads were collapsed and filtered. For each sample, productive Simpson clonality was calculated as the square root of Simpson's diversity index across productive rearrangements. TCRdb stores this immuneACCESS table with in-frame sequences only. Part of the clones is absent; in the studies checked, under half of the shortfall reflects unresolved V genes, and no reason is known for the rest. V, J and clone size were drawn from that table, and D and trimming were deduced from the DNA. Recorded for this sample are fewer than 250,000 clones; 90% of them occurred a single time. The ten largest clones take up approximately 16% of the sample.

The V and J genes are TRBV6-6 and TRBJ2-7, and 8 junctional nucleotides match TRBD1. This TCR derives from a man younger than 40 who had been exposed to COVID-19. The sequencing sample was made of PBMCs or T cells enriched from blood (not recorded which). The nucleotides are TGTGCCAGCAGTGGAATCACAGGGGGTACTAAGTACTTC. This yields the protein CASSGITGGTKYF.